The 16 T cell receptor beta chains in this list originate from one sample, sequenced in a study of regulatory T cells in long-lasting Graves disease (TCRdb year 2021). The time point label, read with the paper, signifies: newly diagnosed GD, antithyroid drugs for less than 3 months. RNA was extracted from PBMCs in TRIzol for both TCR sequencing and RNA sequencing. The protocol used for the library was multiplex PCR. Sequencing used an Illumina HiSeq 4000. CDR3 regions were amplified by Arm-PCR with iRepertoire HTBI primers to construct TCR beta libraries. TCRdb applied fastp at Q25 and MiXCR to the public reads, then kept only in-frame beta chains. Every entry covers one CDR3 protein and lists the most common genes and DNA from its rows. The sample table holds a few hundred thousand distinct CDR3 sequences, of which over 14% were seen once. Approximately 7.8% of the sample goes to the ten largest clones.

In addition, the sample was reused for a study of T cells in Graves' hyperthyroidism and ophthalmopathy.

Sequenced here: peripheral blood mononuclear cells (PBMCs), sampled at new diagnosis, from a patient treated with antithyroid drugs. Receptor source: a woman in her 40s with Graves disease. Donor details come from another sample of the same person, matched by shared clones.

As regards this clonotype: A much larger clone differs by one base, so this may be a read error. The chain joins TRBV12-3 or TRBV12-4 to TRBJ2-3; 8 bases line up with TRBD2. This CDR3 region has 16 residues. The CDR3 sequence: CASSLSGSGGTGTQYF. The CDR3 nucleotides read TGTGCCAGCAGTCTCAGCGGGAGTGGCGGAACAGGTACGCAGTATTTT.

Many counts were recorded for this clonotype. Written as DNA, the CDR3 is TGTGCCACCAGTGACCCGGGACAGGGGGCTTACGAGCAGTACTTC. Its translation: CATSDPGQGAYEQYF. V and J are TRBV24-1 and TRBJ2-7, with 12 nucleotides matching TRBD1. This CDR3 comprises 15 residues. Germline CDR1 reads KGHDR; CDR2 reads SFDVKD. Trimming removed 4 bases from V and 4 bases from J; junction bases left unmatched: 4.

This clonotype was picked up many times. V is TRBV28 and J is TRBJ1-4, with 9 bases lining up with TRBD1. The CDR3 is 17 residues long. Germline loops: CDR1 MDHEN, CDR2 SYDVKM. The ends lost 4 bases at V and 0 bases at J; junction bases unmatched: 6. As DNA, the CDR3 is TGTGCCAGCAGTTCCGACAGGGGGGAAACAACTAATGAAAAACTGTTTTTT. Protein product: CASSSDRGETTNEKLFF.

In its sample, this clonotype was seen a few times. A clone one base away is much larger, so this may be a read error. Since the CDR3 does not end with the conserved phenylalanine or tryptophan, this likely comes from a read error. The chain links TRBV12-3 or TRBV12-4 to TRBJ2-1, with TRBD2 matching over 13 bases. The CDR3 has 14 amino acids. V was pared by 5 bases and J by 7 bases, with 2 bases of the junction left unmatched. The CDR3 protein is CASSRLAGGNEQFL. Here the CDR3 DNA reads TGTGCCAGCAGTAGACTAGCGGGAGGAAATGAGCAGTTCCTC.

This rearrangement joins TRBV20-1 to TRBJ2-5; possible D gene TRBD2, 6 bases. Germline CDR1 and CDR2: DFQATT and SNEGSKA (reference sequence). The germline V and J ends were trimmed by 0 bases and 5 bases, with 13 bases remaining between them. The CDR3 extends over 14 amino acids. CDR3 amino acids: CSARDSGNGETQYF. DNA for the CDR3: TGCAGTGCTAGAGATAGCGGCAATGGTGAGACCCAGTACTTC.

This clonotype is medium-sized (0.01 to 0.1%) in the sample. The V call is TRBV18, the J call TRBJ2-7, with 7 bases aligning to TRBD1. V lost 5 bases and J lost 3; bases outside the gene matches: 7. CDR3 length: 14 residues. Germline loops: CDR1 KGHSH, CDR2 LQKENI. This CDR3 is CASSTGTDDYEQYF. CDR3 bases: TGTGCCAGCTCAACCGGGACAGACGACTACGAGCAGTACTTC.

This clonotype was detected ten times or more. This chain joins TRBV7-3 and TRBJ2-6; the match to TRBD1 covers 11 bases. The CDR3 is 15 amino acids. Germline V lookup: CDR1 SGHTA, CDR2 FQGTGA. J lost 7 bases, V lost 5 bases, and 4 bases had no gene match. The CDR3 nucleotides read TGTGCCAGCAGCCATGGGACAGGGGGTGCCAACGTCCTGACTTTC. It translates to CASSHGTGGANVLTF.

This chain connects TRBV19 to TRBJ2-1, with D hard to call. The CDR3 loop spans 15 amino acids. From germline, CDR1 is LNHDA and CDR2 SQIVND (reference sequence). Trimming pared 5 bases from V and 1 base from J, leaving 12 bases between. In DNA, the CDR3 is TGTGCCAGTAGTGCCCGATGGCAGTCCTACAATGAGCAGTTCTTC. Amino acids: CASSARWQSYNEQFF.

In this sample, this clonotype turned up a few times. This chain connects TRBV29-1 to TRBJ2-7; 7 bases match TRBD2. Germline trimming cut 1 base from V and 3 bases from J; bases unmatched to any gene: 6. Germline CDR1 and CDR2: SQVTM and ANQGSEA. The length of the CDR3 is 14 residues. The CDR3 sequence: CSVEVKGLSYEQYF. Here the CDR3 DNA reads TGCAGCGTTGAAGTGAAGGGACTAAGCTACGAGCAGTACTTC.

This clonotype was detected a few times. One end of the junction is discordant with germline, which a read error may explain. The CDR3 sequence: CASSVGGGSDMQYF. For the CDR3, the DNA is TGTGCCAGCAGCGTAGGTGGAGGATCAGATATGCAGTATTTT. This chain connects TRBV9 to TRBJ2-3; possible D gene TRBD2, 5 bases. This CDR3 region has 14 residues. Germline-derived CDR1 and CDR2 are SGDLS and YYNGEE.

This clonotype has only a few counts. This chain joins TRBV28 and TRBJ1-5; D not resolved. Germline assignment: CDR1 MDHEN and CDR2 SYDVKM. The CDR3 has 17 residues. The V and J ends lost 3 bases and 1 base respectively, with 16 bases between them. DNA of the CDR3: TGTGCCAGCAGTTTGACACCATTTGATCGGAGCAATCAGCCCCAGCATTTT. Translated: CASSLTPFDRSNQPQHF.

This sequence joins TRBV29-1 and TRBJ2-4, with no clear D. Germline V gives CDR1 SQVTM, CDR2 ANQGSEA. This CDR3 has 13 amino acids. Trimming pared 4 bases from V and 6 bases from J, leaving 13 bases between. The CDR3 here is CSVALPVRNIQYF. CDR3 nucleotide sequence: TGCAGCGTTGCCCTCCCGGTTCGAAACATTCAGTACTTC.

This CDR3 reads CASRRLAGGPGELFF. The CDR3 bases are TGTGCCAGCAGGAGACTAGCGGGAGGGCCCGGGGAGCTGTTTTTT. The chain has TRBV2 and TRBJ2-2; TRBD2 aligns across 14 bases. Germline values: CDR1 SNHLY, CDR2 FYNNEI. CDR3 size: 15 residues. Trimming removed 6 bases from V and 6 bases from J; junction bases left unmatched: 3.

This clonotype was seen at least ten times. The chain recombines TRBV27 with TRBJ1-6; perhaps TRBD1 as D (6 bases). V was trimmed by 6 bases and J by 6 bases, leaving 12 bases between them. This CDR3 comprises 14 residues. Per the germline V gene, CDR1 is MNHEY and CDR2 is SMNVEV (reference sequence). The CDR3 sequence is CASRRGASNSPLHF. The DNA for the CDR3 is TGTGCCAGCAGGCGGGGGGCAAGTAATTCACCCCTCCACTTT.

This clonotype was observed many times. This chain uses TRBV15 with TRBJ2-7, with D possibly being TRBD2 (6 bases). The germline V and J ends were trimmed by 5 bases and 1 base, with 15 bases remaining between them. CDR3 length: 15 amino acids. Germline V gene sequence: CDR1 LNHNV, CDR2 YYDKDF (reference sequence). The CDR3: CATSVGRDGSYEQYF. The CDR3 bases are TGTGCCACCAGCGTCGGGCGGGATGGGTCCTACGAGCAGTACTTC.

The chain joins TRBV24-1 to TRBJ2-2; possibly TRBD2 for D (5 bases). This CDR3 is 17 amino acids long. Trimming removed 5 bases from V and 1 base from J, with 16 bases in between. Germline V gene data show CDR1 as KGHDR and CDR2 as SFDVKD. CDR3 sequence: CATSGRDLQKNTGELFF. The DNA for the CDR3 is TGTGCCACCAGTGGTCGGGATCTCCAGAAGAACACCGGGGAGCTGTTTTTT.